The present T cell receptor beta chain was sequenced within a study of early T cells in non-severe SARS-CoV-2 infection. Findings of the study overall: There was a bias toward anti-spike CD8 responses in VDJdb matching, which missed private and CD4 specificities.

This clonotype was observed a few times. Its specificity is not known. The CDR3 is 18 amino acids. Germline CDR1 DFQATT, CDR2 SNEGSKA (reference sequence). V shed 5 bases and J 2 bases; nucleotides not matched to a gene: 11. cDNA molecules, individually, were tagged with unique molecular identifiers. A single record per CDR3 protein comes from TCRdb applying MiXCR to the 5' RACE reads. Of about 92,000 distinct CDR3 sequences listed, around 15% were seen once; the top ten hold roughly 6.4%. The specimen sequenced was whole blood. V and J are TRBV20-1 and TRBJ2-3; TRBD2 matches at 15 bases. The sequence was collected from an adult who was a healthcare worker with PCR-confirmed SARS-CoV-2 infection or an uninfected control (not recorded which). CDR3 in DNA: TGCAGTGCTCGGAGGGCCGGACTAGCGGGAGGGCTCACAGATACGCAGTATTTT. This sequence encodes CSARRAGLAGGLTDTQYF.